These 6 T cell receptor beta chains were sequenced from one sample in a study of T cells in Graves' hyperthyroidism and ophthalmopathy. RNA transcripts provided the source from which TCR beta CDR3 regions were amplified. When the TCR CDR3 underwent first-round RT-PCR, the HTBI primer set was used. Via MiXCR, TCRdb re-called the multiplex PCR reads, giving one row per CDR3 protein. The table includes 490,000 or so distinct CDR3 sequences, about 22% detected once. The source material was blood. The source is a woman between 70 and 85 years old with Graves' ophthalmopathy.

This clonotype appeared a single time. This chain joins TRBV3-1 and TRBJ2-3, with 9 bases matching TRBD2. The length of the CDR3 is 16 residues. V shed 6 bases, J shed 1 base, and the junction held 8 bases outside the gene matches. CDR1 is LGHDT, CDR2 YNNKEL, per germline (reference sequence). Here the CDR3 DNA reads TGTGCCAGCAGACCGATAGCGGGAGCGGGCACAGATACGCAGTATTTT. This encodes CASRPIAGAGTDTQYF.

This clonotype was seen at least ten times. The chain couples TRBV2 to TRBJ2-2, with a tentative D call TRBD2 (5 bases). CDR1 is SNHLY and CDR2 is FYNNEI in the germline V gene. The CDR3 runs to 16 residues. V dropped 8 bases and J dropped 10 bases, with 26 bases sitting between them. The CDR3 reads CASEHSGGGLRVELFF. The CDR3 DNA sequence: TGTGCCAGCGAACACTCTGGCGGAGGCCTCCGGGTGGAGCTGTTTTTT.

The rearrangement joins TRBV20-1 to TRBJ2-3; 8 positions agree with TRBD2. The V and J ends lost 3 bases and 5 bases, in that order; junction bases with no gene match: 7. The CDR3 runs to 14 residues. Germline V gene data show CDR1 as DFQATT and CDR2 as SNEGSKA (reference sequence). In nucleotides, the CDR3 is TGCAGTGCTAGCCCCCGGGGACTAGTAGATACGCAGTATTTT. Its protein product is CSASPRGLVDTQYF.

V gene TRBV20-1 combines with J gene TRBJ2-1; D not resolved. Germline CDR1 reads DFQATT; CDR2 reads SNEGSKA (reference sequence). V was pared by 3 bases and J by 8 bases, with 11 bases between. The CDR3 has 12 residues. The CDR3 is CSARAESDEQFF. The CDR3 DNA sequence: TGCAGTGCTAGGGCGGAGAGCGATGAGCAGTTCTTC.

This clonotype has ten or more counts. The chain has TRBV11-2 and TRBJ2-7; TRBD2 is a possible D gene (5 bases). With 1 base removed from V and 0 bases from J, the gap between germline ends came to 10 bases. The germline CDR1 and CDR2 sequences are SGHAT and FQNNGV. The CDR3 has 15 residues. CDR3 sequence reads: CASSLGSAYSYEQYF. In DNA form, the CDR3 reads TGTGCCAGCAGCTTAGGTAGCGCCTACTCCTACGAGCAGTACTTC. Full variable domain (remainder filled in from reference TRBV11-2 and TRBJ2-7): EAGVAQSPRYKIIEKRQSVAFWCNPISGHATLYWYQQILGQGPKLLIQFQNNGVVDDSQLPKDRFSAERLKGVDSTLKIQPAKLEDSAVYLCASSLGSAYSYEQYFGPGTRLTVT.

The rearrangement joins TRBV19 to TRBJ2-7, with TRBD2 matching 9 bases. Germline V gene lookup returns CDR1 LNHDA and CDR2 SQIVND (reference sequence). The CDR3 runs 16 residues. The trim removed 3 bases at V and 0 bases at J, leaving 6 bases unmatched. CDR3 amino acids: CASSIVGTSISYEQYF. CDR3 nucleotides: TGTGCCAGTAGTATCGTCGGGACTAGCATCTCCTACGAGCAGTACTTC.